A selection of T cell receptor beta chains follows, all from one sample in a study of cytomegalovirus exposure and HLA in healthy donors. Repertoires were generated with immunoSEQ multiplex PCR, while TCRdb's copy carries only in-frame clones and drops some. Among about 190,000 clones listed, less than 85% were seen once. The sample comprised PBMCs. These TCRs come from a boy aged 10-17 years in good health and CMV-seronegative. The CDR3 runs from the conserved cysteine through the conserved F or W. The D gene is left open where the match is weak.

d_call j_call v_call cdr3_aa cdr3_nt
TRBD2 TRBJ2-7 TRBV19 CASSITAGGPSEQYF TGTGCCAGTAGTATCACAGCGGGAGGGCCCTCCGAGCAGTACTTC
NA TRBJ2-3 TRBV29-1 CSVEDQERREDTQYF TGCAGCGTTGAAGATCAGGAGCGGAGGGAAGATACGCAGTATTTT
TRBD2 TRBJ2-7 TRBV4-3 CASSQDLGLAGGSYAEQYF TGCGCCAGCAGCCAAGATCTAGGACTAGCGGGAGGGTCCTACGCCGAGCAGTACTTC
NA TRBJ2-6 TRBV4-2 CASSLVGLSGANVLTF TGTGCCAGCAGCCTAGTCGGACTTTCTGGGGCCAACGTCCTGACTTTC
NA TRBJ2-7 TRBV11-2 CASSLRSYEQYF TGTGCCAGCAGCTTACGAAGTTACGAGCAGTACTTC
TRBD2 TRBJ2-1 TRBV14 CASSHSGASYNEQFF TGTGCCAGCAGCCATAGCGGGGCCTCCTACAATGAGCAGTTCTTC
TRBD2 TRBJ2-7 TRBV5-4 CASSLSAGGHYEQYF TGTGCCAGCAGCTTGAGTGCGGGAGGGCACTACGAGCAGTACTTC
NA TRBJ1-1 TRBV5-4 CASSFGAGARGVGEAFF TGTGCCAGCAGCTTCGGGGCAGGGGCTAGAGGAGTGGGTGAAGCTTTCTTT
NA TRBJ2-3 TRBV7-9 CASSPGTSTDTQYF TGTGCCAGCAGCCCCGGGACTAGCACAGATACGCAGTATTTT
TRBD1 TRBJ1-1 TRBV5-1 CASSPTGGVETEAFF TGCGCCAGCAGCCCGACAGGGGGGGTTGAAACTGAAGCTTTCTTT